This T cell receptor (beta chain) was recovered during a study of neurological immune-mediated disorders. Study results and limitations: In HTLV-1-associated myelopathy, TCR clonal expansion was greatest, and in multiple sclerosis it was least, below healthy controls.

This clonotype was observed at least ten times. Antigen: not known. Looked up from germline, CDR1 is MGHRA and CDR2 is YSYEKL. The CDR3 is 14 residues long. V was trimmed by 3 bases and J by 4 bases, leaving 9 bases between them. Time point specified: longitudinal time-point 1 (baseline). The method for making cDNA was 5'RACE, and it used 10-nucleotide random UMIs. Each CDR3 protein is one row after TCRdb ran MiXCR on the 5' RACE reads. The sample contains tens of thousands of distinct CDR3 sequences, roughly 10% of which appear only once. V is TRBV4-1 and J is TRBJ1-4, with unresolved D. This TCR was sampled from a man aged 30 to 45 in good health. Sequencing was performed on PBMCs. CDR3 DNA: TGCGCCAGCAGCCAGTCAGGCTATAATGAAAAACTGTTTTTT. Its protein is CASSQSGYNEKLFF.